These 25 T cell receptor beta chains originate from one sample sequenced in a study of identical twins. TCRdb re-called the 5' RACE reads with MiXCR, one entry per CDR3 protein. The sample holds a few hundred thousand distinct CDR3 sequences, about 8.3% seen once. These same records also appear under a second study, on yellow fever vaccine responses in identical twins.

Input material: CD8+ T cells sorted from blood. The receptors shown here come from a woman between 18 and 29 years old in good health.

The chain is built from TRBV29-1 and TRBJ2-2, with TRBD1 as a possible D gene (5 bases). The CDR3 has 13 residues. CDR1 and CDR2 from the germline V gene are SQVTM and ANQGSEA. The germline V and J ends were trimmed by 3 bases and 7 bases, with 12 bases remaining between them. The CDR3 loop reads CSVDRVGGGELFF. As DNA, the CDR3 is TGCAGCGTTGACAGGGTTGGTGGCGGGGAGCTGTTTTTT.

The count of this clonotype is one. This chain joins TRBV20-1 and TRBJ2-3; TRBD2 matches 9 bases. The CDR3 spans 13 residues. The germline V gene encodes CDR1 DFQATT and CDR2 SNEGSKA (reference sequence). The J segment lost 8 bases and the V segment lost 1 base, leaving 4 bases of the junction unmatched. The CDR3 DNA is TGCAGTGCTAGAGGGGGAGCGGGAGGTACGCAGTATTTT. Its translation: CSARGGAGGTQYF.

The rearrangement joins TRBV28 to TRBJ2-3; D uncertain. The CDR3 is made up of 16 amino acids. CDR1 is MDHEN, CDR2 SYDVKM, per germline. V was pared by 3 bases and J by 0 bases, with 13 bases between. CDR3 sequence reads: CASSFGTQPSTDTQYF. As DNA, the CDR3 is TGTGCCAGCAGTTTTGGAACCCAGCCTAGCACAGATACGCAGTATTTT.

The V and J genes are TRBV2 and TRBJ2-7; TRBD2 matches 11 bases. The length of the CDR3 is 15 residues. From germline, CDR1 is SNHLY and CDR2 FYNNEI. Losses at the gene ends were 6 bases for V and 0 bases for J; bases not matched to a gene: 4. CDR3 in amino acids: CASRGGLADSYEQYF. Written as DNA, the CDR3 is TGTGCCAGCAGGGGGGGACTAGCGGACTCCTACGAGCAGTACTTC.

Only a few counts were recorded for this clonotype. This chain uses TRBV14 with TRBJ2-3, with 10 bases matching TRBD2. V was pared by 2 bases and J by 5 bases, with 4 bases of the junction left unmatched. The germline V gene encodes CDR1 SGHDN and CDR2 FVKESK. This CDR3 comprises 15 residues. The CDR3 loop is CASSQLAGVEDTQYF. As DNA, the CDR3 is TGTGCCAGCAGCCAACTAGCGGGAGTTGAAGATACGCAGTATTTT.

This clonotype has a count of ten or more. The chain recombines TRBV5-1 with TRBJ2-7, with 7 bases aligning to TRBD2. CDR3 size: 14 residues. J gave up 5 bases and V 2 bases, and 7 bases lay outside the gene matches. In germline, CDR1 is SGHRS, CDR2 YFSETQ. The CDR3 reads CASSFGTTDHEQYF. The CDR3 DNA reads TGCGCCAGCAGCTTTGGGACTACGGACCACGAGCAGTACTTC.

This clonotype was seen repeatedly, ten times or more. The chain recombines TRBV29-1 with TRBJ1-1; 8 bases are shared with TRBD1. Per the germline V gene, CDR1 is SQVTM and CDR2 is ANQGSEA. The CDR3 sequence is 12 residues long. V trimming: 5 bases; J trimming: 8 bases; junction bases outside the gene matches: 7. In nucleotides, the CDR3 is TGCAGCGTTCCGTCCCGGGACAGGGAAGCTTTCTTT. This gives the protein CSVPSRDREAFF.

This clonotype was recorded many times. V usage is TRBV10-3 and J usage is TRBJ2-2; 13 bases line up with TRBD2. The CDR3 contains 20 residues. Germline trimming cut 2 bases from V and 1 base from J; bases unmatched to any gene: 10. Looked up from germline, CDR1 is ENHRY and CDR2 is SYGVKD. CDR3 in DNA: TGTGCCATCAGTGAGCCCCTACTAGCGGGAGGGCCATTGAACACCGGGGAGCTGTTTTTT. Translated, it gives CAISEPLLAGGPLNTGELFF.

This chain links TRBV5-6 with TRBJ1-5, with D uncertain. Trimming took 0 bases from V and 9 from J, leaving 7 bases between them. Germline values: CDR1 SGHDT, CDR2 YYEEEE. CDR3 length equals 12 residues. CDR3 in amino acids: CASSLGSGPQHF. In DNA, the CDR3 is TGTGCCAGCAGCTTGGGCTCTGGGCCCCAGCATTTT.

At least ten counts were recorded for this clonotype. The chain is built from TRBV5-1 and TRBJ1-1; D is ambiguous. CDR1 is SGHRS and CDR2 is YFSETQ in the germline V gene. The V end was cut by 0 bases, the J end by 11 bases, with 11 bases between. This CDR3 has 12 amino acids. The chain's CDR3 is CASSLGGTGAFF. CDR3 in DNA: TGCGCCAGCAGCTTGGGGGGTACGGGGGCTTTCTTT.

This clonotype was picked up a small number of times. The chain combines TRBV4-3 with TRBJ2-1, with D tentatively TRBD2 (6 bases). V was clipped by 3 bases and J by 7 bases, with 19 bases between them. The germline gives CDR1 LGHNA, CDR2 YSLEER. The CDR3 runs 16 residues. The CDR3 DNA follows: TGCGCCAGCAGCCAGATAAGCGGGTACACTGTGAATGAGCAGTTCTTC. This codes for CASSQISGYTVNEQFF.

This clonotype was seen a handful of times. The V gene is TRBV6-1, the J gene TRBJ2-7, with 7 bases aligning to TRBD1. Germline lookup yields CDR1 MNHNS and CDR2 SASEGT. This CDR3 is built from 15 residues. The J segment lost 5 bases and the V segment lost 3 bases, leaving 10 bases of the junction unmatched. DNA of the CDR3: TGTGCCAGCAGTGACCCCGGGACAGCCGACAACGAGCAGTACTTC. Its translation is CASSDPGTADNEQYF.

This clonotype was observed a few times. The chain joins TRBV15 to TRBJ2-1; 10 bases match TRBD2. V trimming: 6 bases; J trimming: 0 bases; junction bases outside the gene matches: 5. The CDR3 consists of 16 residues. Germline V CDR1 and CDR2: LNHNV, YYDKDF (reference sequence). CDR3 in amino acids: CATRRTSGNSYNEQFF. CDR3 nucleotides: TGTGCCACCAGAAGGACTAGCGGTAACTCCTACAATGAGCAGTTCTTC.

V and J are TRBV19 and TRBJ2-1; D is ambiguous. V was trimmed by 4 bases and J by 0 bases, leaving 10 bases between them. CDR1 and CDR2 from the germline V gene are LNHDA and SQIVND (reference sequence). The CDR3 has 15 amino acids. Here the CDR3 DNA reads TGTGCCAGTAGTAGTGCTGGGAACTCCTACAATGAGCAGTTCTTC. It is translated as CASSSAGNSYNEQFF.

This clonotype was recorded at least ten times. This rearrangement joins TRBV5-1 to TRBJ2-6; no definite D call. The ends were cut back, 0 bases at V and 2 bases at J, with 0 bases in the middle. From germline, CDR1 is SGHRS and CDR2 YFSETQ. This CDR3 has 13 residues. The CDR3 nucleotides read TGCGCCAGCAGCTTGGCTGGGGCCAACGTCCTGACTTTC. Protein: CASSLAGANVLTF.

This chain links TRBV12-3 or TRBV12-4 with TRBJ2-1; D unresolved. CDR3 length equals 10 residues. V was trimmed by 8 bases and J by 5 bases, leaving 4 bases between them. CDR3 sequence reads: CASGDNEQFF. In DNA form, the CDR3 reads TGTGCCAGCGGGGACAATGAGCAGTTCTTC.

This clonotype was counted many times. This chain joins TRBV27 and TRBJ1-5; tentatively, D is TRBD1 (5 bases). The V end was cut by 2 bases, the J end by 2 bases, with 7 bases between. Germline CDR1 reads MNHEY; CDR2 reads SMNVEV (reference sequence). CDR3 length: 14 amino acids. The CDR3 spells CASSLQQGNQPQHF. The CDR3 DNA sequence: TGTGCCAGCAGTTTACAACAGGGCAATCAGCCCCAGCATTTT.

Points on this clonotype: A read error is possible here, since a much larger clone lies one base away. The chain employs TRBV6-4 and TRBJ2-3; 12 bases match TRBD2. The CDR3 covers 19 residues. V lost 10 bases and J lost 2; bases outside the gene matches: 19. Germline loops: CDR1 MRHNA, CDR2 SNTAGT. The CDR3 region is CAICSPGLAGPKPTDTQYF. In DNA, the CDR3 is TGTGCCATCTGCTCTCCGGGACTAGCGGGCCCAAAGCCCACAGATACGCAGTATTTT.

The chain recombines TRBV25-1 with TRBJ2-3, with D possibly matching TRBD1 (6 bases). V lost 11 bases to trimming and J lost 3 bases, with 12 bases between them. CDR1 and CDR2 (germline): MGHDK, SYGVNS. The CDR3 runs 12 residues. The CDR3 DNA reads as TGTGCCGGGCAGGGGATGACAGATACGCAGTATTTT. Its protein product is CAGQGMTDTQYF.

J is TRBJ2-7 and V is TRBV28, with D possibly being TRBD2 (5 bases). This CDR3 spans 14 amino acids. Between the trimmed V and J ends, which lost 5 bases and 2 bases, there was a span of 13 bases. Germline CDR1 is MDHEN and CDR2 is SYDVKM. As DNA, the CDR3 is TGTGCCAGCAGTAGATCCCGAGGGCCCTACGAGCAGTACTTC. Its translation: CASSRSRGPYEQYF.

This clonotype was seen a handful of times. This sequence joins TRBV5-1 and TRBJ2-7; D not resolved. Germline CDR1 SGHRS, CDR2 YFSETQ. V dropped 1 base and J dropped 4 bases, with 15 bases sitting between them. CDR3 length: 15 amino acids. CDR3 in amino acids: CASSLSTDLGYEQYF. The CDR3, as DNA: TGCGCCAGCAGCTTGAGCACGGACCTAGGGTACGAGCAGTACTTC.

In this sample, this clonotype turned up many times. The chain has TRBV27 and TRBJ2-1; the match to TRBD2 covers 14 bases. CDR3 length equals 17 residues. Germline V gene sequence: CDR1 MNHEY, CDR2 SMNVEV (reference sequence). With 6 bases clipped from V and 7 bases from J, the junction kept 11 bases outside the gene matches. The CDR3 DNA sequence: TGTGCCAGCAGCGATTCGGGACTAGCGGGAGTGAGGAATGAGCAGTTCTTC. This encodes CASSDSGLAGVRNEQFF.

The chain joins TRBV5-1 to TRBJ2-3; 12 bases map to TRBD2. CDR3 length: 16 residues. Germline loops: CDR1 SGHRS, CDR2 YFSETQ. Trimming took 3 bases from V and 1 from J; bases not matched to a gene: 3. CDR3 bases: TGCGCCAGCAGCTACCGGACTAGCGGGGGCACAGATACGCAGTATTTT. Translated, it gives CASSYRTSGGTDTQYF.

There are many counts of this clonotype. The rearrangement links TRBV12-3 or TRBV12-4 to TRBJ2-2; 8 bases agree with TRBD2. The CDR3 has 16 residues. Germline trimming cut 7 bases from V and 3 bases from J; bases unmatched to any gene: 10. The CDR3 spells CASKVSGRGDTGELFF. The DNA for the CDR3 is TGTGCCAGCAAGGTCAGCGGGAGAGGAGACACCGGGGAGCTGTTTTTT.

This clonotype has only a few counts. The CDR3 region has the DNA TGTGCCAGCAGTTTGATTGGGAGACCGGGGGGGCAAGAGACCCAGTACTTC. Encoded protein: CASSLIGRPGGQETQYF. The chain employs TRBV28 and TRBJ2-5; 8 nucleotides line up with TRBD2. The V segment lost 3 bases and the J segment 2 bases; nucleotides outside the gene matches: 11. Per germline, CDR1 MDHEN and CDR2 SYDVKM. This CDR3 is built from 17 residues.